The rows below give T cell receptor beta chains drawn from one sample of a study of cytotoxic CD8 clonotypes in ibrutinib-treated CLL. TCRdb's table, derived via immunoSEQ multiplex PCR, lists solely in-frame clones and lacks some. The sample shows 130,000 or so clones, 80% to 90% of them seen only once. Sample: PBMCs, taken after 24 months of ibrutinib treatment. The receptors stem from a human donor with chronic lymphocytic leukemia. CDR3s include the opening cysteine and the closing phenylalanine or tryptophan. D genes are given only for firm matches. Rows may omit the clone size; those that give it use once, few, many or a size class.

abundance: NA
v_gene: TRBV11-1
j_gene: TRBJ2-7
d_gene: NA
CDR3nt: TGTGCCAGCAGCCGAGGGATGGGCTACGAGCAGTACTTC
CDR3aa: CASSRGMGYEQYF

abundance: few
v_gene: TRBV4-2
j_gene: TRBJ2-3
d_gene: TRBD2
CDR3nt: TGTGCCAGCAGCCAAGGCACTAGCGTCGGTACGCAGTATTTT
CDR3aa: CASSQGTSVGTQYF

abundance: NA
v_gene: TRBV28
j_gene: TRBJ2-2
d_gene: NA
CDR3nt: TGTGCCAGCAGTTTTACGGGAGAGGACACCGGGGAGCTGTTTTTT
CDR3aa: CASSFTGEDTGELFF

abundance: NA
v_gene: TRBV7-6
j_gene: TRBJ2-1
d_gene: TRBD2
CDR3nt: TGTGCCAGCAGCCCTAGACTAGCGGGAGGGGAGAGCTCCTACAATGAGCAGTTCTTC
CDR3aa: CASSPRLAGGESSYNEQFF

abundance: NA
v_gene: TRBV18
j_gene: TRBJ2-2
d_gene: TRBD2
CDR3nt: TGTGCCAGCTCACGGGAGACTAGCGGGAGCGCGAACACCGGGGAGCTGTTTTTT
CDR3aa: CASSRETSGSANTGELFF

abundance: NA
v_gene: TRBV7-2
j_gene: TRBJ2-7
d_gene: TRBD1
CDR3nt: TGTGCCAGCAGGCATAGTGGTGCAGGGGGTTACGAGCAGTACTTC
CDR3aa: CASRHSGAGGYEQYF

abundance: NA
v_gene: TRBV7-2
j_gene: TRBJ2-1
d_gene: NA
CDR3nt: TGTGCCAGCAGCCTCGCCCTCCGCGGCGGGCAGTTCTTC
CDR3aa: CASSLALRGGQFF

abundance: once
v_gene: TRBV30
j_gene: TRBJ2-7
d_gene: NA
CDR3nt: TGTGCCCTCGGACGTGGGGGAATGTTCTACGAGCAGTACTTC
CDR3aa: CALGRGGMFYEQYF

abundance: NA
v_gene: TRBV5-1
j_gene: TRBJ1-1
d_gene: TRBD1
CDR3nt: TGCGCCAGCAGCTGGGACAGGGGGCAAGGAAACACTGAAGCTTTCTTT
CDR3aa: CASSWDRGQGNTEAFF

abundance: NA
v_gene: TRBV29-1
j_gene: TRBJ2-5
d_gene: NA
CDR3nt: TGCAGCGCCGACACCGGGGTCGAACAAGAGACCCAGTACTTC
CDR3aa: CSADTGVEQETQYF

abundance: NA
v_gene: TRBV4-3
j_gene: TRBJ2-5
d_gene: TRBD2
CDR3nt: TGCGCCAGCAGCCAGGCGTGGGGGGGTCGGGAGACCCAGTACTTC
CDR3aa: CASSQAWGGRETQYF

abundance: NA
v_gene: TRBV28
j_gene: TRBJ1-2
d_gene: NA
CDR3nt: TGTGCCAGCAGTTTTAATTACGGGGTTCAGTTTGGCTACACCTTC
CDR3aa: CASSFNYGVQFGYTF

abundance: NA
v_gene: TRBV5-4
j_gene: TRBJ2-7
d_gene: TRBD1
CDR3nt: TGTGCCAGCAGCTCAACAGGGGGCGACGACGAGCAGTACTTC
CDR3aa: CASSSTGGDDEQYF

abundance: NA
v_gene: TRBV28
j_gene: TRBJ2-1
d_gene: NA
CDR3nt: TGTGCCAGCAGCCCTTGGGGCTTCTACAATGAGCAGTTCTTC
CDR3aa: CASSPWGFYNEQFF

abundance: NA
v_gene: TRBV4-1
j_gene: TRBJ2-2
d_gene: TRBD2
CDR3nt: TGCGCCAGCAGCCAACTAGCGGTCGTCACCGGGGAGCTGTTTTTT
CDR3aa: CASSQLAVVTGELFF

abundance: NA
v_gene: TRBV28
j_gene: TRBJ1-1
d_gene: NA
CDR3nt: TGTGCCAGCAGCCGCCCCCATAACACTGAAGCTTTCTTT
CDR3aa: CASSRPHNTEAFF

abundance: NA
v_gene: TRBV6-1
j_gene: TRBJ2-3
d_gene: TRBD1
CDR3nt: TGTGCCAGCAGACCCCGGGACAGGCCCACAGATACGCAGTATTTT
CDR3aa: CASRPRDRPTDTQYF

abundance: NA
v_gene: TRBV28
j_gene: TRBJ2-3
d_gene: NA
CDR3nt: TGTGCCAGCAGTTCGGGACGTACGCAGTATTTT
CDR3aa: CASSSGRTQYF

abundance: NA
v_gene: TRBV28
j_gene: TRBJ2-1
d_gene: TRBD1
CDR3nt: TGTGCCACCTCATTCCGGGACAGGCCCTACAATGAGCAGTTCTTC
CDR3aa: CATSFRDRPYNEQFF

abundance: NA
v_gene: TRBV2
j_gene: TRBJ2-7
d_gene: NA
CDR3nt: TGTGCCAGCAGGCCCAGGGAGCCGCTCGGGGGGCAGTACTTC
CDR3aa: CASRPREPLGGQYF

abundance: NA
v_gene: TRBV9
j_gene: TRBJ1-2
d_gene: TRBD1
CDR3nt: TGTGCCAGCAGCGATACTGTTGGGACAGGTAACTATGGCTACACCTTC
CDR3aa: CASSDTVGTGNYGYTF

abundance: NA
v_gene: TRBV27
j_gene: TRBJ1-1
d_gene: NA
CDR3nt: TGTGCCAGCAGTTTACGGATCGGGCTCGTCACTGAAGCTTTCTTT
CDR3aa: CASSLRIGLVTEAFF

abundance: NA
v_gene: TRBV6-1
j_gene: TRBJ2-3
d_gene: TRBD1
CDR3nt: TGTGCCAGCAACACGGGACAGGGAGATGGCGATACGCAGTATTTT
CDR3aa: CASNTGQGDGDTQYF

abundance: NA
v_gene: TRBV7-7
j_gene: TRBJ1-1
d_gene: NA
CDR3nt: TGTGCTAGCAGCTTAAAAAGAAACACTGAAGCTTTCTTT
CDR3aa: CASSLKRNTEAFF

abundance: once
v_gene: TRBV6-6
j_gene: TRBJ2-6
d_gene: NA
CDR3nt: TGTGCCAGCAGTTACTCGAGAACTGGGGCCAACGTCCTGACTTTC
CDR3aa: CASSYSRTGANVLTF

abundance: NA
v_gene: TRBV4-3
j_gene: TRBJ2-1
d_gene: TRBD2
CDR3nt: TGCGCCAGCAGCATGGAAGCGGGGGGTGGGAATGAGCAGTTCTTC
CDR3aa: CASSMEAGGGNEQFF

abundance: NA
v_gene: TRBV19
j_gene: TRBJ1-3
d_gene: NA
CDR3nt: TGTGCCAGCCAGCAGACAGGAGATGAAAACACCATATATTTT
CDR3aa: CASQQTGDENTIYF

abundance: NA
v_gene: TRBV4-1
j_gene: TRBJ2-3
d_gene: NA
CDR3nt: TGCGCCAGCAGCCAAGGACACGGCGGGGATACGCAGTATTTT
CDR3aa: CASSQGHGGDTQYF

abundance: once
v_gene: TRBV10-3
j_gene: TRBJ1-1
d_gene: NA
CDR3nt: TGTGCCATCAGAAGGGCACTAGGCACTGAAGCTTTCTTT
CDR3aa: CAIRRALGTEAFF

abundance: many
v_gene: TRBV10-3
j_gene: TRBJ2-1
d_gene: NA
CDR3nt: TGTGCCATCAGTATCTCTGACAGTGGAGTAGATGAGCAGTTCTTC
CDR3aa: CAISISDSGVDEQFF

abundance: once
v_gene: TRBV23-1
j_gene: TRBJ2-1
d_gene: NA
CDR3nt: TGCGCCAGCCGCCACCCCGGGGGCCATTACAATGAGCAGTTCTTC
CDR3aa: CASRHPGGHYNEQFF

abundance: NA
v_gene: TRBV18
j_gene: TRBJ2-2
d_gene: NA
CDR3nt: TGTGCCAGCTCACCACAGGATCTGACGAACACCGGGGAGCTGTTTTTT
CDR3aa: CASSPQDLTNTGELFF

abundance: NA
v_gene: TRBV7-3
j_gene: TRBJ2-5
d_gene: TRBD1
CDR3nt: TGTGCCAGCAGCGATACAGGGGGCCCTTCTCAAGAGACCCAGTACTTC
CDR3aa: CASSDTGGPSQETQYF

abundance: NA
v_gene: TRBV7-2
j_gene: TRBJ2-7
d_gene: TRBD1
CDR3nt: TGTGCCAGCAGTTGGGGACAGGTTGTGGTTTACGAGCAGTACTTC
CDR3aa: CASSWGQVVVYEQYF

abundance: NA
v_gene: TRBV19
j_gene: TRBJ1-4
d_gene: NA
CDR3nt: TGTGCCAGTGCAATTGCAACTAATGAAAAACTGTTTTTT
CDR3aa: CASAIATNEKLFF

abundance: NA
v_gene: TRBV19
j_gene: TRBJ1-5
d_gene: NA
CDR3nt: TGTGCCAGTAGTATAGACAGTAGCAATCAGCCCCAGCATTTT
CDR3aa: CASSIDSSNQPQHF